This TCR beta chain was obtained from a study of CD8+CD57+ T cells in acquired aplastic anemia. Turning to the study itself: The DNA of sorted CD4+ and CD8+ cells averaged 3.2 ug.

CDR3 and TCR beta VDJ profiling relied on genomic DNA as the template. TCRdb re-analysed the reads in MiXCR, keeping a single row per CDR3 protein. This sample has roughly 160,000 distinct CDR3 sequences; roughly 48% occur once, and the top ten carry approximately 3%. Germline V gives CDR1 MNHEY, CDR2 SVGAGI. Trimming cost V 6 bases and J 0 bases, with 13 bases left between them. The CDR3 is 15 amino acids. Those patients picked for sequencing had displayed CD8+CD57+ cell expansion on flow cytometry. Patients had not yet gotten any therapy when their blood was taken for sampling. Turning to this clonotype: Its target is unknown.

Study-wide results and limits: Patients and controls shared 25 to 35 CD8+ CDR3 sequences, highly expressed in patients. Levels of CD8+ Simpson's diversity were not significantly distinct in patients versus controls.

This TCR derives from a human donor with aplastic anemia. The chain uses TRBV6-5 and TRBJ2-3; D might be TRBD2 (6 bases). The sample taken for sequencing was sorted CD4+, CD8+, or CD8+CD57+ T cells (not recorded which) from PBMCs. CDR3 in amino acids: CASSFSGTSTDTQYF. The CDR3, as DNA: TGTGCCAGCAGCTTCTCCGGGACTAGCACAGATACGCAGTATTTT.